One and the same sample provided the 27 T cell receptor beta chains below, sequenced in a study of vaccination and CD4 T cells after COVID-19. Sample treatment: approximately 10-day PBMC culture with coronavirus spike peptide pools or control peptides (ViraFEST assay). Pre-COVID-19 pandemic sampling (2011-2018) yielded the unexposed donor's CD4+ T cells. Sequence data for DNA of cultured CD4+ T cells were generated by the Oncomine TCR Beta short-read assay. Investigators isolated genomic DNA from cultured CD4+ T cells. Each CDR3 protein is one row after TCRdb ran MiXCR on the PCR reads. The sample lists some 7,600 distinct CDR3 sequences; roughly 30% were seen once. Their antigens remain unidentified. Specimen: CD4+ T cells from blood, cultured in vitro. The receptors stem from a human donor in good health.

This clonotype came up a few times. This rearrangement joins TRBV7-2 to TRBJ2-2; 12 bases match TRBD2. V lost 4 bases and J lost 4; bases outside the gene matches: 7. The CDR3 extends over 17 amino acids. The germline V gene encodes CDR1 SGHTA and CDR2 FQGNSA. CDR3 DNA: TGTGCCAGCAGCTCGTTCAGGGGACTAGCGGGCACCGGGGAGCTGTTTTTT. The encoded protein is CASSSFRGLAGTGELFF.

This clonotype was detected a few times. The J gene is TRBJ2-1, the V gene TRBV6-2 or TRBV6-3, with a weak D call TRBD1 (6 bases). The CDR3 contains 12 residues. The V end lost 5 bases, the J end lost 7 bases, and 9 bases lay between the germline ends. Germline V CDR1 and CDR2: MNHEY, SVGEGT. The CDR3 here is CASSTGYNEQFF. Written as DNA, the CDR3 is TGTGCCAGCAGTACAGGGTATAATGAGCAGTTCTTC.

In DNA form, the CDR3 reads TGTGCCAGCAGTTACTCTCAGGTCGATACGCAGTATTTT. It encodes CASSYSQVDTQYF. V and J are TRBV6-2 or TRBV6-3 and TRBJ2-3; D gene ambiguous. This CDR3 is built from 13 residues. Germline CDR1 MNHEY, CDR2 SVGEGT. The germline V and J ends were trimmed by 0 bases and 6 bases, with 7 bases remaining between them.

V is TRBV19 and J is TRBJ1-6, with 7 bases matching TRBD1. Germline lookup yields CDR1 LNHDA and CDR2 SQIVND (reference sequence). The CDR3 totals 14 residues. Trimming took 6 bases from V and 9 from J; bases not matched to a gene: 8. CDR3 DNA: TGTGCCAGTAGCGACCCAGGGGGTGGTTCACCCCTCCACTTT. Translated: CASSDPGGGSPLHF.

The rearrangement joins TRBV6-5 to TRBJ2-7; D could derive from TRBD1 or TRBD2 (5 bases each). Germline V gives CDR1 MNHEY, CDR2 SVGAGI. This CDR3 is built from 15 residues. Trimming pared 3 bases from V and 4 bases from J, leaving 16 bases between. The CDR3 DNA reads as TGTGCCAGCAGTTATCGAGGGAAAGGGGCTTACGAGCAGTACTTC. As protein: CASSYRGKGAYEQYF.

The chain links TRBV6-1 to TRBJ2-1; 10 bases map to TRBD2. The CDR3 loop spans 18 amino acids. The V gene end was trimmed by 6 bases and the J gene end by 3 bases; junction bases not matched to a gene: 14. Germline V gene lookup returns CDR1 MNHNS and CDR2 SASEGT. The CDR3 reads CASRTIRGASGSYNEQFF. The CDR3 DNA follows: TGTGCCAGCAGAACAATAAGGGGAGCTAGCGGGAGCTACAATGAGCAGTTCTTC.

J is TRBJ2-7 and V is TRBV7-2; 8 nucleotides match TRBD2. CDR1 and CDR2 from the germline V gene are SGHTA and FQGNSA. This CDR3 contains 14 residues. V lost 8 bases to trimming and J lost 4 bases; unmatched junction nucleotides: 10. The CDR3 DNA follows: TGTGCCAGCTCCTTACTACGGGAGGGGTACGAGCAGTACTTC. Translation gives CASSLLREGYEQYF. Looking up the rest from reference TRBV7-2 and TRBJ2-7 gives the full variable domain: GAGVSQSPSNKVTEKGKDVELRCDPISGHTALYWYRQSLGQGLEFLIYFQGNSAPDKSGLPSDRFSAERTGGSVSTLTIQRTQQEDSAVYLCASSLLREGYEQYFGPGTRLTVT.

The chain uses TRBV6-5 and TRBJ2-2; 7 bases agree with TRBD2. Germline assignment: CDR1 MNHEY and CDR2 SVGAGI. This CDR3 is 16 amino acids long. The ends lost 4 bases at V and 1 base at J; junction bases unmatched: 6. CDR3 nucleotide sequence: TGTGCCAGCAGTTCCGGTCGGGGGGTGAACACCGGGGAGCTGTTTTTT. Its protein product is CASSSGRGVNTGELFF.

This chain links TRBV27 with TRBJ2-7; the D is unclear. Germline CDR1 and CDR2: MNHEY and SMNVEV (reference sequence). The germline V and J ends were trimmed by 2 bases and 3 bases, with 8 bases remaining between them. The CDR3 extends over 13 amino acids. DNA for the CDR3: TGTGCCAGCAGTTTAGGGAACCACTACGAGCAGTACTTC. Its translation is CASSLGNHYEQYF.

The V gene is TRBV12-3 or TRBV12-4, the J gene TRBJ1-1, with TRBD1 matching 9 bases. The junction had 4 bases not matched to a gene; V was cut back by 7 bases and J by 1 base. The CDR3 totals 14 residues. The CDR3 loop is CASKPGQGNTEAFF. The CDR3 DNA reads as TGTGCCAGCAAGCCGGGACAGGGGAACACTGAAGCTTTCTTT.

In this sample, this clonotype turned up a few times. This chain uses TRBV19 with TRBJ1-2; possible D gene TRBD1, 6 bases. Trimming removed 6 bases at V and 2 bases at J, with 16 bases between. The CDR3 runs 15 residues. In germline, CDR1 is LNHDA, CDR2 SQIVND (reference sequence). The CDR3 sequence is CASRPNRALNYGYTF. CDR3 DNA: TGTGCCAGTAGGCCAAACAGGGCCCTGAACTATGGCTACACCTTC.

The chain is built from TRBV28 and TRBJ1-2; D is possibly TRBD1 (5 bases). CDR1 and CDR2 (germline): MDHEN, SYDVKM. V gave up 4 bases and J gave up 3 bases, with 21 bases separating them. CDR3 size: 17 residues. The CDR3 here is CASSSQGLGTIDYGYTF. The CDR3 DNA sequence: TGTGCCAGCAGTTCCCAGGGTCTGGGTACTATAGACTATGGCTACACCTTC.

This clonotype was seen more than once but under ten times. The chain links TRBV28 to TRBJ1-6; D remains ambiguous. The CDR3 has 13 residues. Germline CDR1 is MDHEN and CDR2 is SYDVKM. V was cut by 6 bases and J by 13 bases, with 16 bases left in between. The CDR3 spells CASSPPHLAPLHF. CDR3 bases: TGTGCCAGCAGCCCTCCCCACCTGGCGCCCCTCCACTTT.

J is TRBJ2-3 and V is TRBV27, with D possibly TRBD2 on 5 matching bases. V lost 8 bases to trimming and J lost 0 bases, with 30 bases between them. Germline lookup yields CDR1 MNHEY and CDR2 SMNVEV (reference sequence). The CDR3 has 20 residues. Here the CDR3 DNA reads TGTGCCAGCCTCCGACGGGCCGGAGAGGGTAGGCCCGCTAGCACAGATACGCAGTATTTT. Its translation: CASLRRAGEGRPASTDTQYF.

This clonotype was seen a few times. The gene calls are TRBV28 and TRBJ1-5, with D perhaps matching TRBD1 (5 bases). This CDR3 has 15 amino acids. Germline loops: CDR1 MDHEN, CDR2 SYDVKM. V was trimmed by 5 bases and J by 6 bases, leaving 17 bases between them. This chain's CDR3 is CASSPLPGTSQPQHF. The CDR3 bases are TGTGCCAGCAGTCCATTACCCGGGACGTCTCAGCCCCAGCATTTT. Full variable domain (rest looked up from reference TRBV28 and TRBJ1-5): DVKVTQSSRYLVKRTGEKVFLECVQDMDHENMFWYRQDPGLGLRLIYFSYDVKMKEKGDIPEGYSVSREKKERFSLILESASTNQTSMYLCASSPLPGTSQPQHFGDGTRLSIL.

This clonotype appeared once. The chain links TRBV7-9 to TRBJ2-1, with D unresolved. V was clipped by 4 bases and J by 7 bases, with 11 bases between them. Germline CDR1 SEHNR, CDR2 FQNEAQ (reference sequence). The CDR3 sequence is 13 residues long. CDR3 nucleotide sequence: TGTGCCAGCAGCTCCCCCCTTAAGAATGAGCAGTTCTTC. Protein: CASSSPLKNEQFF.

V usage is TRBV20-1 and J usage is TRBJ2-7; the D call may be TRBD1 or TRBD2 (5 bases each). The CDR3 consists of 11 residues. With 5 bases removed from V and 8 bases from J, the gap between germline ends came to 13 bases. Germline V CDR1 and CDR2: DFQATT, SNEGSKA (reference sequence). The CDR3 loop reads CSAGSGDQQYF. The CDR3 region has the DNA TGCAGTGCTGGATCTGGGGACCAGCAGTACTTC.

In this sample, this clonotype is large. The V call is TRBV20-1, the J call TRBJ2-3; TRBD2 aligns across 9 bases. Germline V gene data show CDR1 as DFQATT and CDR2 as SNEGSKA (reference sequence). V shed 3 bases, J shed 11 bases, and the junction held 6 bases outside the gene matches. The CDR3 extends over 12 amino acids. CDR3 sequence (DNA): TGCAGTGCTAGGCGGGAGGGCCGCGGGCAGTATTTT. Translated, it gives CSARREGRGQYF.

By sample share, this clonotype is medium-sized (0.01 to 0.1%). The chain has TRBV15 and TRBJ1-1; 7 bases are shared with TRBD1. V was clipped by 0 bases and J by 0 bases; unmatched bases: 7. Germline CDR1 and CDR2: LNHNV and YYDKDF (reference sequence). The CDR3 is made up of 17 amino acids. DNA of the CDR3: TGTGCCACCAGCAGAGATGGAGCAGGGGGGTTGAACACTGAAGCTTTCTTT. Translation: CATSRDGAGGLNTEAFF.

The V call is TRBV2, the J call TRBJ1-2; D is perhaps TRBD1 (5 bases). The CDR3 extends over 12 amino acids. Germline CDR1 is SNHLY and CDR2 is FYNNEI. V was cut by 2 bases and J by 5 bases, with 6 bases left in between. The chain's CDR3 is CASSERGYGYTF. Here the CDR3 DNA reads TGTGCCAGCAGTGAACGGGGGTATGGCTACACCTTC.

This chain connects TRBV6-5 to TRBJ1-3, with no clear D. In germline, CDR1 is MNHEY, CDR2 SVGAGI. V lost 1 base and J lost 2, with 3 bases in between. The CDR3 spans 13 residues. The CDR3 coding sequence is TGTGCCAGCAGTTACTTGACTGGAAACACCATATATTTT. Residues: CASSYLTGNTIYF.

The V call is TRBV11-2, the J call TRBJ2-1, with a possible D match to TRBD1 (6 bases). This CDR3 contains 16 residues. V dropped 3 bases and J dropped 3 bases, with 15 bases sitting between them. Germline V gene data show CDR1 as SGHAT and CDR2 as FQNNGV. CDR3 nucleotide sequence: TGTGCCAGCAGCTTTGGGGGCCTAGGTGACTACAATGAGCAGTTCTTC. It codes for CASSFGGLGDYNEQFF. The full variable domain, rest sourced from reference TRBV11-2 and TRBJ2-1, is EAGVAQSPRYKIIEKRQSVAFWCNPISGHATLYWYQQILGQGPKLLIQFQNNGVVDDSQLPKDRFSAERLKGVDSTLKIQPAKLEDSAVYLCASSFGGLGDYNEQFFGPGTRLTVL.

The genes are TRBV5-6 and TRBJ1-5, with D possibly TRBD1 on 5 matching bases. The CDR3 loop spans 14 amino acids. CDR1 and CDR2 from the germline V gene are SGHDT and YYEEEE. V lost 1 base, J lost 7 bases, and 12 bases lay in between. CDR3 residues: CASSLQGAGQPQHF. The CDR3, as DNA: TGTGCCAGCAGCTTGCAAGGGGCAGGGCAGCCCCAGCATTTT.

This clonotype was seen a handful of times. The chain has TRBV15 and TRBJ1-2, with no clear D. The V gene lost 0 bases and the J gene lost 2 bases, with 10 bases spanning the gap. CDR1 and CDR2 from the germline V gene are LNHNV and YYDKDF (reference sequence). The CDR3 consists of 15 residues. The CDR3 coding sequence is TGTGCCACCAGCAGAGAATATCGGGAGAACTATGGCTACACCTTC. Protein product: CATSREYRENYGYTF.

The chain recombines TRBV20-1 with TRBJ1-5; D may be TRBD1 (6 bases). The CDR3 consists of 14 residues. The germline CDR1 and CDR2 sequences are DFQATT and SNEGSKA (reference sequence). V was cut by 6 bases and J by 11 bases, with 23 bases left in between. CDR3 sequence reads: CSAKGGSSDLAQHF. CDR3 nucleotide sequence: TGCAGTGCAAAAGGGGGGTCGTCAGACTTAGCCCAGCATTTT.

The chain is built from TRBV20-1 and TRBJ2-7; D ambiguous. The CDR3 runs 13 residues. V was cut by 3 bases and J by 3 bases, with 12 bases left in between. Germline CDR1 DFQATT, CDR2 SNEGSKA (reference sequence). The CDR3 bases are TGCAGTGCTAGTGAGACCCCTTACTACGAGCAGTACTTC. The encoded protein is CSASETPYYEQYF.

This clonotype was counted a few times. V gene TRBV28 combines with J gene TRBJ2-3; tentatively, D is TRBD1 (6 bases). V was pared by 6 bases and J by 7 bases, with 14 bases between. From germline, CDR1 is MDHEN and CDR2 SYDVKM. This CDR3 is 13 amino acids long. CDR3 sequence (DNA): TGTGCCAGCAGGGGCACAGGGTTCTATACGCAGTATTTT. This sequence encodes CASRGTGFYTQYF. The full variable domain, with the rest looked up from reference TRBV28 and TRBJ2-3, is DVKVTQSSRYLVKRTGEKVFLECVQDMDHENMFWYRQDPGLGLRLIYFSYDVKMKEKGDIPEGYSVSREKKERFSLILESASTNQTSMYLCASRGTGFYTQYFGPGTRLTVL.